This entry lists 26 T cell receptor beta chains sequenced from one sample in a study of T-cell reconstitution after alpha-beta-depleted transplantation in children. TCRbeta library construction was performed incorporating unique molecular identifiers. TCRdb re-analysed the PCR reads in MiXCR, keeping a single row per CDR3 protein. The sample lists roughly 280,000 distinct CDR3 sequences; under 14% were seen once. The material was peripheral blood, obtained 180 days after TCRalphabeta/CD19-depleted stem cell transplant. All receptors come from a male patient between 2 and 9 years old who had a stem cell transplant for chronic granulomatous disease, so the T cells may come from the graft donor.

The chain combines TRBV12-3 or TRBV12-4 with TRBJ2-7; 8 bases are a match to TRBD1. Germline trimming cut 2 bases from V and 7 bases from J; bases unmatched to any gene: 7. The CDR3 loop spans 14 amino acids. DNA of the CDR3: TGTGCCAGCAGTTTATTGCAGGGGGCGAGGGAGCAGTACTTC. Its protein is CASSLLQGAREQYF.

The chain combines TRBV30 with TRBJ2-2; D may be TRBD1 or TRBD2 (5 bases each). V was pared by 1 base and J by 1 base, with 13 bases between. Germline-derived CDR1 and CDR2 are GTSNPN and SVGIG (reference sequence). The CDR3 is made up of 16 amino acids. The CDR3 sequence: CAWSGTGTLNTGELFF. The CDR3 coding sequence is TGTGCCTGGAGTGGAACCGGGACCCTGAACACCGGGGAGCTGTTTTTT.

This clonotype has at least ten counts. J is TRBJ2-1 and V is TRBV10-2; D unresolved. CDR1 WSHSY and CDR2 SAAADI come from the germline V gene. This CDR3 spans 13 amino acids. V was cut by 7 bases and J by 9 bases, with 16 bases left in between. The CDR3, as DNA: TGCGCCAGCATGGGGTATATTATGAGTGAGCAGTTCTTC. It is translated as CASMGYIMSEQFF.

This clonotype was seen many times. This rearrangement joins TRBV12-3 or TRBV12-4 to TRBJ1-2; D ambiguous. This CDR3 spans 13 amino acids. V lost 3 bases, J lost 3 bases, and 8 bases lay in between. The CDR3 sequence is CASSFPGDYGYTF. As DNA, the CDR3 is TGTGCCAGCAGTTTCCCAGGAGACTATGGCTACACCTTC.

This CDR3 reads CASSNRWGQPQHF. The CDR3 nucleotides read TGTGCCAGCAGTAATAGGTGGGGTCAGCCCCAGCATTTT. This rearrangement joins TRBV27 to TRBJ1-5; D remains ambiguous. The CDR3 spans 13 residues. Germline assignment: CDR1 MNHEY and CDR2 SMNVEV (reference sequence). Deletions cut 5 bases from V and 6 bases from J, with 11 bases between.

There are many counts of this clonotype. The chain links TRBV12-3 or TRBV12-4 to TRBJ1-1; 7 bases align to TRBD1. This CDR3 has 13 amino acids. J lost 6 bases, V lost 6 bases, and 7 bases had no gene match. This CDR3 is CASSHRGDAEAFF. The DNA of the CDR3 is TGTGCCAGCAGCCACAGGGGAGATGCTGAAGCTTTCTTT.

This clonotype has at least ten counts. This chain links TRBV7-3 with TRBJ2-3; 8 nucleotides agree with TRBD1. With 0 bases clipped from V and 0 bases from J, the junction kept 14 bases outside the gene matches. The germline V gene encodes CDR1 SGHTA and CDR2 FQGTGA. The CDR3 contains 20 residues. Here the CDR3 reads CASSLTGLRDRIGSTDTQYF. CDR3 in DNA: TGTGCCAGCAGCTTAACAGGCCTCCGGGACAGGATCGGTAGCACAGATACGCAGTATTTT.

This clonotype was detected many times. J is TRBJ2-3 and V is TRBV7-9; TRBD2 aligns across 10 bases. The CDR3 covers 15 residues. The germline V gene has CDR1 SEHNR and CDR2 FQNEAQ (reference sequence). V shed 1 base, J shed 9 bases, and the junction held 7 bases outside the gene matches. Written as DNA, the CDR3 is TGTGCCAGCAGCTTAGGGACTAGCGGTTTAGAAACGCAGTATTTT. Protein product: CASSLGTSGLETQYF.

There are many counts of this clonotype. The CDR3 region is CSARSSGGPTDTQYF. CDR3 in DNA: TGCAGTGCTAGATCGAGCGGGGGCCCCACAGATACGCAGTATTTT. V and J are TRBV20-1 and TRBJ2-3, with 8 bases lining up with TRBD2. Trimming removed 2 bases from V and 2 bases from J; junction bases left unmatched: 6. Per germline, CDR1 DFQATT and CDR2 SNEGSKA (reference sequence). This CDR3 spans 15 amino acids.

J is TRBJ1-1 and V is TRBV19, with 9 nucleotides matching TRBD1. V dropped 5 bases and J dropped 5; count of bases not matched to a gene: 12. Germline CDR1 LNHDA, CDR2 SQIVND (reference sequence). The CDR3 has 16 residues. CDR3 bases: TGTGCCAGTAGTGGACAGGGGAATTTGTTATTTACTGAAGCTTTCTTT. It is translated as CASSGQGNLLFTEAFF.

This clonotype was detected many times. The chain links TRBV7-2 to TRBJ1-2; no definite D call. Germline lookup yields CDR1 SGHTA and CDR2 FQGNSA. V lost 5 bases and J lost 6, with 13 bases in between. The CDR3 has 13 residues. The CDR3 here is CASSLRGGNGYTF. The CDR3, as DNA: TGTGCCAGCAGCCTACGGGGAGGGAATGGCTACACCTTC. Combining the CDR3 with reference TRBV7-2 and TRBJ1-2 gives the whole variable domain GAGVSQSPSNKVTEKGKDVELRCDPISGHTALYWYRQSLGQGLEFLIYFQGNSAPDKSGLPSDRFSAERTGGSVSTLTIQRTQQEDSAVYLCASSLRGGNGYTFGSGTRLTVV.

This clonotype was counted ten times or more. The chain combines TRBV29-1 with TRBJ2-2; 11 bases fit TRBD2. The J segment lost 5 bases and the V segment lost 7 bases, leaving 6 bases of the junction unmatched. There are 14 residues in the CDR3. Germline V lookup: CDR1 SQVTM, CDR2 ANQGSEA. CDR3 coding DNA: TGCAGCGGCCGCCTAGCGGGGGGAACCGGGGAGCTGTTTTTT. It codes for CSGRLAGGTGELFF.

There are many counts of this clonotype. The chain recombines TRBV9 with TRBJ2-7; 9 bases agree with TRBD2. Trimming removed 5 bases from V and 2 bases from J; junction bases left unmatched: 8. Per the germline V gene, CDR1 is SGDLS and CDR2 is YYNGEE. The CDR3 extends over 15 amino acids. The CDR3 region is CASSAGIAGAYEQYF. CDR3 bases: TGTGCCAGCAGTGCTGGTATAGCGGGGGCCTACGAGCAGTACTTC.

This clonotype was observed many times. The CDR3, as DNA: TGTGCCAGCCGAGGCGACACAGATACGCAGTATTTT. It is translated as CASRGDTDTQYF. The rearrangement uses TRBV3-1 and TRBJ2-3; D gene unclear. The CDR3 is 12 amino acids. V was shortened by 8 bases and J by 2 bases, with 8 bases between the two germline ends. The V gene's germline CDR1 is LGHDT and CDR2 YNNKEL (reference sequence).

This clonotype occurred many times. The chain couples TRBV7-9 to TRBJ2-5; D perhaps matches TRBD2 (6 bases). Germline loops: CDR1 SEHNR, CDR2 FQNEAQ (reference sequence). V lost 4 bases and J lost 4, with 16 bases in between. The CDR3 covers 15 residues. The CDR3 DNA sequence: TGTGCCAGCAGCTGGGGGGAAGGAGTACGAGAGACCCAGTACTTC. Translation: CASSWGEGVRETQYF.

This clonotype showed up many times. V is TRBV12-3 or TRBV12-4 and J is TRBJ2-7, with 9 bases lining up with TRBD1. V lost 7 bases, J lost 5 bases, and 6 bases stayed unmatched. This CDR3 region has 13 residues. DNA for the CDR3: TGTGCCAGCACCAGGGGACAGGGCCACGAGCAGTACTTC. It translates to CASTRGQGHEQYF.

This clonotype was recorded many times. Written as DNA, the CDR3 is TGCAGTGCTCCGCCGGGACAGGGATCCCCCTACGAGCAGTACTTC. This encodes CSAPPGQGSPYEQYF. The V call is TRBV20-1, the J call TRBJ2-7; 9 bases are a match to TRBD1. The CDR3 contains 15 residues. Germline loops: CDR1 DFQATT, CDR2 SNEGSKA (reference sequence). The junction had 10 bases not matched to a gene; V was cut back by 5 bases and J by 2 bases.

This clonotype was seen repeatedly, ten times or more. The chain links TRBV20-1 to TRBJ2-1; 9 bases are shared with TRBD1. Looked up from germline, CDR1 is DFQATT and CDR2 is SNEGSKA (reference sequence). The V and J ends lost 0 bases and 1 base, in that order; junction bases with no gene match: 7. The CDR3 extends over 17 amino acids. Written as DNA, the CDR3 is TGCAGTGCTAGAGAGATAGGGGGACAGGGTTCCTACAATGAGCAGTTCTTC. Translating it yields CSAREIGGQGSYNEQFF.

This clonotype occurred many times. V and J are TRBV7-9 and TRBJ2-7, with D tentatively TRBD2 (6 bases). Trimming removed 4 bases at V and 2 bases at J, with 15 bases between. CDR1 SEHNR and CDR2 FQNEAQ come from the germline V gene (reference sequence). This CDR3 spans 15 amino acids. CDR3 protein: CASSSRGGTTYEQYF. The CDR3 DNA reads TGTGCCAGCAGCTCCCGCGGCGGGACCACCTACGAGCAGTACTTC.

This clonotype was recorded many times. The V call is TRBV7-8, the J call TRBJ1-6; D is possibly TRBD1 (5 bases). CDR1 is SGHVS and CDR2 is FQNEAQ in the germline V gene. Trimming pared 5 bases from V and 5 bases from J, leaving 10 bases between. The CDR3 covers 14 residues. The CDR3 DNA reads TGTGCCAGCAGCGTGGGGGGGGATAATTCACCCCTCCACTTT. It specifies CASSVGGDNSPLHF.

This clonotype occurred many times. Here the CDR3 reads CASSVRYTGELFF. CDR3 coding DNA: TGTGCCAGCAGCGTAAGATACACCGGGGAGCTGTTTTTT. V and J are TRBV9 and TRBJ2-2; D gene ambiguous. The CDR3 extends over 13 amino acids. V lost 1 base to trimming and J lost 3 bases, with 4 bases between them. The V gene's germline CDR1 is SGDLS and CDR2 YYNGEE. The variable domain in full, with the rest retrieved from reference TRBV9 and TRBJ2-2, is DSGVTQTPKHLITATGQRVTLRCSPRSGDLSVYWYQQSLDQGLQFLIQYYNGEERAKGNILERFSAQQFPDLHSELNLSSLELGDSALYFCASSVRYTGELFFGEGSRLTVL.

Many counts were recorded for this clonotype. The rearrangement uses TRBV7-2 and TRBJ2-1; D gene ambiguous. V was pared by 2 bases and J by 9 bases, with 14 bases between. Germline CDR1 SGHTA, CDR2 FQGNSA. This CDR3 has 14 residues. The CDR3 protein is CASSLNWAEIEQFF. CDR3 sequence (DNA): TGTGCCAGCAGCTTAAATTGGGCGGAGATTGAGCAGTTCTTC.

Note on this clonotype: A read error may account for a junction end that differs from germline. The CDR3: CASSPGLSYEQHF. The CDR3 nucleotides read TGTGCCAGCTCCCCGGGACTGTCCTACGAGCAGCACTTC. The J gene is TRBJ2-7, the V gene TRBV18; weak D call: TRBD2 (6 bases). The CDR3 covers 13 residues. CDR1 and CDR2 (germline): KGHSH, LQKENI.

This clonotype was recorded many times. This rearrangement joins TRBV5-1 to TRBJ1-3, with 8 bases lining up with TRBD1. This CDR3 spans 15 amino acids. The germline gives CDR1 SGHRS, CDR2 YFSETQ. With 4 bases clipped from V and 2 bases from J, the junction kept 5 bases outside the gene matches. The CDR3 loop is CASSVETGAGNTIYF. DNA for the CDR3: TGCGCCAGCAGCGTCGAGACAGGGGCTGGAAACACCATATATTTT.

A remark on this clonotype: A much larger clone sits a single nucleotide away, making a read error possible. The rearrangement uses TRBV18 and TRBJ2-1; 7 positions match TRBD1. This CDR3 has 13 amino acids. Germline V CDR1 and CDR2: KGHSH, LQKENI. The CDR3 loop is CTSSPTGMNEQFF. CDR3 in DNA: TGTACCAGCTCACCGACAGGGATGAATGAGCAGTTCTTC.

This clonotype was recorded at least ten times. This sequence joins TRBV29-1 and TRBJ2-1, with a possible D match to TRBD1 (6 bases). This CDR3 contains 12 residues. Germline-derived CDR1 and CDR2 are SQVTM and ANQGSEA. Trimming cost V 6 bases and J 5 bases, with 11 bases left between them. CDR3 residues: CSVVDRNNEQFF. CDR3 sequence (DNA): TGCAGCGTCGTGGACAGAAACAATGAGCAGTTCTTC.